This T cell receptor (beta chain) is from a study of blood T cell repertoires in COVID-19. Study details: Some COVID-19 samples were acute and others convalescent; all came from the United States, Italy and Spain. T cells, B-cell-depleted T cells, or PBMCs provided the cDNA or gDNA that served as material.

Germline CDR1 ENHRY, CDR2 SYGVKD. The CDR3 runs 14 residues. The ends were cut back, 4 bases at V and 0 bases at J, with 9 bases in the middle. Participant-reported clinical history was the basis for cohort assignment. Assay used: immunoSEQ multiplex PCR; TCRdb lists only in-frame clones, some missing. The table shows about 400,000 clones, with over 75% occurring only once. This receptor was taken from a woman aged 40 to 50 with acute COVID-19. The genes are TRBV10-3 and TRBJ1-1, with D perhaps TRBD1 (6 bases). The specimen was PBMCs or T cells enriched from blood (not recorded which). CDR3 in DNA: TGTGCCATCAGTGGACAGGAGCTGAACACTGAAGCTTTCTTT. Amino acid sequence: CAISGQELNTEAFF.